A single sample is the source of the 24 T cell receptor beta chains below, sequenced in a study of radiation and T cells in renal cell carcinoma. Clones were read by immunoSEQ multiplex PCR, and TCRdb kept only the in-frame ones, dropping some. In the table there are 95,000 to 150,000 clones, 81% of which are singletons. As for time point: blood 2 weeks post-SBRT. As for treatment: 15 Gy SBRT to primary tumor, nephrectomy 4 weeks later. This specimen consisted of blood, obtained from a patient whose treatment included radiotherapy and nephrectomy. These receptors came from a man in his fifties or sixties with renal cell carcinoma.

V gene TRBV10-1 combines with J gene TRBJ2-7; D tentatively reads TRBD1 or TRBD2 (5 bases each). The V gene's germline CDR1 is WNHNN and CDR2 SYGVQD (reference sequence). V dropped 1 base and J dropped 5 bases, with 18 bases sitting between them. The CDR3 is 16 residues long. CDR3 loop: CASSEFNAGTEDEQYF. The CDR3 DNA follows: TGCGCCAGCAGTGAGTTCAATGCCGGGACCGAGGACGAGCAGTACTTC.

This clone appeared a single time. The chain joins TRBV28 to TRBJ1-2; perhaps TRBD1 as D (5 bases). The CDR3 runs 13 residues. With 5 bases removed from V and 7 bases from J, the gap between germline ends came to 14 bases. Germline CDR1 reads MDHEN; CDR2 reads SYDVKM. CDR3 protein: CASSRAQGTGYTF. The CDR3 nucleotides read TGTGCCAGCAGTCGGGCGCAGGGAACTGGCTACACCTTC.

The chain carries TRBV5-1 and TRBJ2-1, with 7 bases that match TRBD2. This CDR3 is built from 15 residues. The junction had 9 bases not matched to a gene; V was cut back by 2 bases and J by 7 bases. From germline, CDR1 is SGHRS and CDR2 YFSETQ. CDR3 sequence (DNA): TGCGCCAGCAGCTTCGGCGGGAGATGGGTTAATGAGCAGTTCTTC. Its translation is CASSFGGRWVNEQFF.

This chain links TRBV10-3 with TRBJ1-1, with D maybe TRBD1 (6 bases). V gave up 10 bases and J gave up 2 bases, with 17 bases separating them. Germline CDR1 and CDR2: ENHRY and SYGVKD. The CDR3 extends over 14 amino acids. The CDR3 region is CATAGGAVNTEAFF. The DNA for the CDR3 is TGTGCCACCGCGGGGGGCGCGGTTAACACTGAAGCTTTCTTT.

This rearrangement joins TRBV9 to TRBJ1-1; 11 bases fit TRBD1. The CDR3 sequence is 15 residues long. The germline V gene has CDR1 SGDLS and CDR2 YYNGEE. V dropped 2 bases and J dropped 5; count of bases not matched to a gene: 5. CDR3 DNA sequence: TGTGCCAGCAGCGTCGGACAGGGGGCGCAAACTGAAGCTTTCTTT. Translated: CASSVGQGAQTEAFF.

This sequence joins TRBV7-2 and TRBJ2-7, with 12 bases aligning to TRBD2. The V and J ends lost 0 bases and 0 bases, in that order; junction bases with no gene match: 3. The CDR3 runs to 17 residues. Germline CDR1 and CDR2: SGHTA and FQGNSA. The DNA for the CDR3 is TGTGCCAGCAGCTTAGCGATACTAGCGGGAGGCTCCTACGAGCAGTACTTC. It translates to CASSLAILAGGSYEQYF.

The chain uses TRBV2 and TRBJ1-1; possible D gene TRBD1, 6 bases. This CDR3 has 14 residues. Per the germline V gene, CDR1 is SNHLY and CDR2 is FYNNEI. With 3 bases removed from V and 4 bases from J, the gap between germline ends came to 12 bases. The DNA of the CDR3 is TGTGCCAGCAGTGATGAGACAGGCGGCACTGAAGCTTTCTTT. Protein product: CASSDETGGTEAFF.

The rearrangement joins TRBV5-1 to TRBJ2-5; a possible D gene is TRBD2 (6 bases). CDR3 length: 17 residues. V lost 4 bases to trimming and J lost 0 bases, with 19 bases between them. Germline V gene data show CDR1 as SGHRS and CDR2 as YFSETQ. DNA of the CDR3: TGCGCCAGCAGCCCATGGGGGAGCGGGCTTAACCAAGAGACCCAGTACTTC. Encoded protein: CASSPWGSGLNQETQYF.

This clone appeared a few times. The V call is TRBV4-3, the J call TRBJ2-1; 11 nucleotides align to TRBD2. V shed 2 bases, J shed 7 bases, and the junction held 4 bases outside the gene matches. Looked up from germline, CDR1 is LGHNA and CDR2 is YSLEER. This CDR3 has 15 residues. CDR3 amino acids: CASSQPSGGLNEQFF. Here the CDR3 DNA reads TGCGCCAGCAGCCAACCTAGCGGGGGGTTAAATGAGCAGTTCTTC.

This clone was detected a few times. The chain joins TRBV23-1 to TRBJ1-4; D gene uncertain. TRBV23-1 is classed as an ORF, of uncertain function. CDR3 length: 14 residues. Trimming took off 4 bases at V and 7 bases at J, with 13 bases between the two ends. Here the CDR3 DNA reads TGCGCCAGCAGTCGCGGGGTAGGTCTTGAAAAACTGTTTTTT. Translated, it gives CASSRGVGLEKLFF.

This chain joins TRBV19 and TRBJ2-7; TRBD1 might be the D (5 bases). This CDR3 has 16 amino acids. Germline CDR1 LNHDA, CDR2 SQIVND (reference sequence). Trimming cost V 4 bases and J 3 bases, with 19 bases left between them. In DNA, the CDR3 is TGTGCCAGTAGTACCACGACAGCCCTTAGGGACTACGAGCAGTACTTC. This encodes CASSTTTALRDYEQYF. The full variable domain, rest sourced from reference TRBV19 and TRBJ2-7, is DGGITQSPKYLFRKEGQNVTLSCEQNLNHDAMYWYRQDPGQGLRLIYYSQIVNDFQKGDIAEGYSVSREKKESFPLTVTSAQKNPTAFYLCASSTTTALRDYEQYFGPGTRLTVT.

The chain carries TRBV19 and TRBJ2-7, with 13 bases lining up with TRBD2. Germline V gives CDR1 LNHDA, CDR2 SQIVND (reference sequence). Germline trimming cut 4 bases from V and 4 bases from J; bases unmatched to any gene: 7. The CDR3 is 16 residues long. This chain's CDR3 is CASSKPRTSGSYEQYF. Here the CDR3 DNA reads TGTGCCAGTAGTAAACCGAGGACTAGCGGGAGTTACGAGCAGTACTTC.

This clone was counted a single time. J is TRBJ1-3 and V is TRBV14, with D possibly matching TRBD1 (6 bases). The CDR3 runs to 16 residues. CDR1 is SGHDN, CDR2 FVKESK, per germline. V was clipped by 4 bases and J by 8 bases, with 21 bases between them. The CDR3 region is CASSLRTANRGDTIYF. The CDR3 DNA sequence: TGTGCCAGCAGCCTTAGGACAGCCAACCGGGGGGACACCATATATTTT.

The CDR3 is CASSLGGTDTEAFF. Here the CDR3 DNA reads TGCGCCAGCAGCTTGGGGGGGACAGACACTGAAGCTTTCTTT. The V and J genes are TRBV5-1 and TRBJ1-1, with 7 bases identical to TRBD1. J gave up 3 bases and V 0 bases, and 2 bases lay outside the gene matches. The CDR3 totals 14 residues. Germline V CDR1 and CDR2: SGHRS, YFSETQ.

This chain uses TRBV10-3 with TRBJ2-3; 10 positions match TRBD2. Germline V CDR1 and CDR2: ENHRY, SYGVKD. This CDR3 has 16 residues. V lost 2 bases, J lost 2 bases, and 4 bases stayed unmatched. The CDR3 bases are TGTGCCATCAGTGAGGGTCTAGCGGGGGCCACAGATACGCAGTATTTT. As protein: CAISEGLAGATDTQYF.

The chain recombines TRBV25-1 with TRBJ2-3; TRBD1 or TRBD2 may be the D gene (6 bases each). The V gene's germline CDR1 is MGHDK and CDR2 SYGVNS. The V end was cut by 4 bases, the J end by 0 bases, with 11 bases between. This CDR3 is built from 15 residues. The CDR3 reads CASSVWGASTDTQYF. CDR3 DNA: TGTGCCAGCAGTGTATGGGGGGCTAGCACAGATACGCAGTATTTT.

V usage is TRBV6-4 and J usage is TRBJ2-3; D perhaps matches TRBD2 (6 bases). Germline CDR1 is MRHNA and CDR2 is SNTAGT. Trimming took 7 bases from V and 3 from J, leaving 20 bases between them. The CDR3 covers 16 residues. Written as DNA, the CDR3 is TGTGCCAGCACGGATTGGCGGGGACCAGAGACAGATACGCAGTATTTT. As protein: CASTDWRGPETDTQYF.

The chain's CDR3 is CASSEGAPPENTEAFF. CDR3 nucleotides: TGTGCCAGCAGTGAAGGGGCCCCCCCAGAGAACACTGAAGCTTTCTTT. The chain combines TRBV2 with TRBJ1-1; unclear D gene. Germline-derived CDR1 and CDR2 are SNHLY and FYNNEI. Trimming took off 1 base at V and 1 base at J, with 13 bases between the two ends. CDR3 length: 16 residues.

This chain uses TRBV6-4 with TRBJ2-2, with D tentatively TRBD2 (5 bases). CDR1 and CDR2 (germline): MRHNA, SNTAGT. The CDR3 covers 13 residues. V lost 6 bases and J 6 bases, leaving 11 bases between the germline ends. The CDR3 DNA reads TGTGCCAGCAGAGGGAGTATATCCGGGGAGCTGTTTTTT. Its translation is CASRGSISGELFF.

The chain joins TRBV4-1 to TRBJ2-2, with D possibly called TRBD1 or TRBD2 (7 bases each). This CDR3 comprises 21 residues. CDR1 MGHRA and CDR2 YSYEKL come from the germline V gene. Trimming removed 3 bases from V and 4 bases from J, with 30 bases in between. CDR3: CASSHGPGRGQGVGSTGELFF. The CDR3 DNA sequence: TGCGCCAGCAGCCACGGCCCGGGGAGGGGGCAGGGGGTCGGTAGCACCGGGGAGCTGTTTTTT.

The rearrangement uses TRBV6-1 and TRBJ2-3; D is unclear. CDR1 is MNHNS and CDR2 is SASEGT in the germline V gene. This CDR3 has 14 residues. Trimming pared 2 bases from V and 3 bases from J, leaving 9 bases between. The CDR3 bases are TGTGCCAGCAGTGAATATAGCTTTACAGATACGCAGTATTTT. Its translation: CASSEYSFTDTQYF.

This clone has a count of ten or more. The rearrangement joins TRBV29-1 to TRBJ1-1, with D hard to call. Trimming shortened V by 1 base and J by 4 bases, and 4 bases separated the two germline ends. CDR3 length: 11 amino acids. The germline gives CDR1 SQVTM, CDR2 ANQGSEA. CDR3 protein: CSVEGPTEAFF. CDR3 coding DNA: TGCAGCGTTGAAGGGCCCACTGAAGCTTTCTTT.

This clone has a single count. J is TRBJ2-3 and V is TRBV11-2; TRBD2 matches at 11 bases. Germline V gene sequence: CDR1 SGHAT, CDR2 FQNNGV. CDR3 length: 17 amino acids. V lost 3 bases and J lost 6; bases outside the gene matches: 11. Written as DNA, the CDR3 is TGTGCCAGCAGCTTGGGAGTACTAGCGGGAGTACACGATACGCAGTATTTT. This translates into CASSLGVLAGVHDTQYF.

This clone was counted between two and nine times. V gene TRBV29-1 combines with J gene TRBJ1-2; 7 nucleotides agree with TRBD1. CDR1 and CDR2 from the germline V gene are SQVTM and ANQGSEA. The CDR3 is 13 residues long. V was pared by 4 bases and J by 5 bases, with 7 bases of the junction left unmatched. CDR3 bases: TGCAGCGTTGCAGGGGGAGGGGGGTATGGCTACACCTTC. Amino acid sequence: CSVAGGGGYGYTF.